This entry lists 2 T cell receptor beta chains sequenced from one sample in a study of spatial heterogeneity in lung cancer. TCRdb reanalysed the 5' RACE reads using MiXCR and keeps one entry per CDR3 protein. The sample yields over 15,000 distinct CDR3 sequences, about 9% seen once. Sample time point: blood at routine non-recurrence follow-up after resection. The material was PBMCs, obtained at follow-up. These TCRs come from a male donor with early-stage non-small cell lung cancer.

This clonotype has a handful of counts. V is TRBV11-2 and J is TRBJ2-7; 7 nucleotides line up with TRBD2. Germline lookup yields CDR1 SGHAT and CDR2 FQNNGV. The trim removed 1 base at V and 2 bases at J, leaving 5 bases unmatched. This CDR3 contains 15 residues. The CDR3 here is CASSLGAGSAYEQYF. The CDR3 DNA reads as TGTGCCAGCAGCTTAGGAGCGGGAAGCGCCTACGAGCAGTACTTC.

There are a few counts of this clonotype. The chain uses TRBV6-6 and TRBJ2-7; the D gene could be TRBD1 or TRBD2 (5 bases each). There are 13 residues in the CDR3. V dropped 7 bases and J dropped 4 bases, with 14 bases sitting between them. Germline assignment: CDR1 MNHNY and CDR2 SVGAGI (reference sequence). For the CDR3, the DNA is TGTGCCAGCAATCAGGGAGAAACTTACGAGCAGTACTTC. Its protein product is CASNQGETYEQYF.